This T cell receptor (beta chain) derives from a study of shared clonotypes between healthy human individuals. Method: immunoSEQ multiplex PCR; TCRdb's copy keeps in-frame clones and lacks some. The table includes over 700,000 clones, roughly two thirds detected once. This clone is a singleton in its sample. This clonotype was obtained from a woman aged 25 to 39 in good health. The sequencing sample was made of memory CD4+ T cells sorted from blood. Regarding subset: CD45RA-negative fraction.

For the CDR3, the DNA is TGTGCCAGCTCACCAGCAACAGCTACGAACACCGGGGAGCTGTTTTTT. Residues: CASSPATATNTGELFF. The chain employs TRBV18 and TRBJ2-2; D not resolved. V lost 2 bases and J 0 bases, leaving 10 bases between the germline ends. This CDR3 contains 16 residues. Germline V lookup: CDR1 KGHSH, CDR2 LQKENI.